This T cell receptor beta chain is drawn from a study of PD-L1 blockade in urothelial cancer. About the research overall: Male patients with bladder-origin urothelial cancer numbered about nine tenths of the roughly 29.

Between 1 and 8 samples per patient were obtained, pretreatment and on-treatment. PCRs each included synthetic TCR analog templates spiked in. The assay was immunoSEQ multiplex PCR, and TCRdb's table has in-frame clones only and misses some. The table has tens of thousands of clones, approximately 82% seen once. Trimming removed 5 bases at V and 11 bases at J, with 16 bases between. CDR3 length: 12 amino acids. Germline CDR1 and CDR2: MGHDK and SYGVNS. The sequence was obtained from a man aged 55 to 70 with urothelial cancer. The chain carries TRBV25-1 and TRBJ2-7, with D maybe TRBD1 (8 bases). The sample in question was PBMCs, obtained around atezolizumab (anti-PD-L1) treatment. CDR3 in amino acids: CASSSTGGEEYF. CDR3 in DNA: TGTGCCAGCAGTTCAACAGGGGGGGAGGAGTACTTC.